The clone carrying this T cell receptor (beta chain) was seen a few times. Antigen unknown. The entry originates in a study of beta chain features in type 1 diabetes. Broader study findings: Fewer junction insertions and more nucleotide deletions appeared in type 1 diabetes patients. Moderate yet significant TCRB CDR3 shortening was seen in Type 1 diabetes patients in all four CD4+ subsets.

Cell sorting via CD45RO/CCR7/CD25/CD127/CD95/CD27 was performed to obtain CD4+ naive, central memory, regulatory and stem cell-like memory cells. cDNA synthesis used the whole RNA isolate, giving expressed TCRB sequences. Method: immunoSEQ multiplex PCR; TCRdb's copy keeps in-frame clones and lacks some. The table lists under 250,000 clones, 25% to 30% of them singletons, with approximately 4% in the top ten. Per the germline V gene, CDR1 is SEHNR and CDR2 is FQNEAQ (reference sequence). With 8 bases removed from V and 3 bases from J, the gap between germline ends came to 14 bases. This CDR3 has 14 residues.

This sequence originates from a man aged 25 to 45 in good health. The chain recombines TRBV7-9 with TRBJ1-3; D gene unclear. The material sequenced was central memory CD4+ T cells from blood. CDR3 sequence (DNA): TGTGCCAGCTACCCCTGGTCGGATGGAAACACCATATATTTT. Its protein is CASYPWSDGNTIYF.